Following are 21 T cell receptor beta chains from one sample sequenced in a study of blood T cell repertoires in COVID-19. TCRdb's copy holds only in-frame clones and misses some; the assay was immunoSEQ multiplex PCR. Among approximately 250,000 clones listed, about 80% were seen once. Sequences were obtained from peripheral blood. The receptor source for this set is a human donor in a cohort sampled during active COVID-19.

This clone was detected only once. This rearrangement joins TRBV5-6 to TRBJ2-3, with D possibly being TRBD2 (7 bases). This CDR3 comprises 17 residues. The V and J ends lost 6 bases and 0 bases respectively, with 20 bases between them. Germline V gene lookup returns CDR1 SGHDT and CDR2 YYEEEE. DNA of the CDR3: TGTGCCAGCATCCTAAATAGGGGGGGCCTAAGCACAGATACGCAGTATTTT. It translates to CASILNRGGLSTDTQYF.

The J gene is TRBJ2-1, the V gene TRBV5-4; 8 nucleotides match TRBD1. This CDR3 contains 14 residues. The germline gives CDR1 SGHNT, CDR2 YYREEE (reference sequence). The V segment lost 3 bases and the J segment 7 bases; nucleotides outside the gene matches: 6. CDR3 coding DNA: TGTGCCAGCAGCTGGACAGGGATGGTGAATGAGCAGTTCTTC. This gives the protein CASSWTGMVNEQFF.

CDR3 residues: CATSLALTRVAGEQYF. In DNA form, the CDR3 reads TGTGCCACCAGCTTGGCTCTGACACGGGTCGCAGGGGAGCAGTACTTC. V is TRBV15 and J is TRBJ2-7, with TRBD1 as a possible D gene (5 bases). The CDR3 is 16 residues long. V lost 5 bases, J lost 7 bases, and 24 bases lay in between. CDR1 and CDR2 from the germline V gene are LNHNV and YYDKDF (reference sequence).

This clone has only one observation. V and J are TRBV6-5 and TRBJ1-6; 7 bases are a match to TRBD1. The CDR3 contains 16 residues. Trimming cost V 4 bases and J 0 bases; bases outside gene matches: 3. The V gene's germline CDR1 is MNHEY and CDR2 SVGAGI. The CDR3 nucleotides are TGTGCCAGCAGTTCCCGGGACAGCTCCTATAATTCACCCCTCCACTTT. Its translation: CASSSRDSSYNSPLHF.

The V and J genes are TRBV19 and TRBJ1-1; possible D gene TRBD1, 5 bases. Germline V gene sequence: CDR1 LNHDA, CDR2 SQIVND (reference sequence). The CDR3 extends over 16 amino acids. V shed 0 bases and J shed 0 bases, with 11 bases lying between them. The CDR3: CASSIEGGLMNTEAFF. The CDR3 DNA reads as TGTGCCAGTAGTATAGAGGGGGGACTTATGAACACTGAAGCTTTCTTT.

A remark on this clone: Other nucleotide sequences from this sample produce the same CDR3. The V and J genes are TRBV18 and TRBJ2-5, with 7 bases lining up with TRBD1. From germline, CDR1 is KGHSH and CDR2 LQKENI. The CDR3 runs to 14 residues. V dropped 6 bases and J dropped 1; count of bases not matched to a gene: 5. CDR3 amino acids: CASSPNRGQETQYF. CDR3 sequence (DNA): TGTGCCAGCTCGCCAAACAGGGGCCAAGAGACCCAGTACTTC.

The chain joins TRBV5-1 to TRBJ2-7, with D perhaps TRBD1 (5 bases). The ends were cut back, 0 bases at V and 7 bases at J, with 14 bases in the middle. Germline V lookup: CDR1 SGHRS, CDR2 YFSETQ. The CDR3 covers 14 residues. The CDR3 is CASSLVGDRGEQYF. DNA of the CDR3: TGCGCCAGCAGCTTGGTGGGTGATAGGGGTGAGCAGTACTTC.

The V call is TRBV5-4, the J call TRBJ2-7; maybe TRBD1 (6 bases). V was clipped by 4 bases and J by 3 bases, with 8 bases between them. The CDR3 sequence is 12 residues long. Germline CDR1 and CDR2: SGHNT and YYREEE (reference sequence). CDR3: CASSADSYEQYF. CDR3 DNA: TGTGCCAGCAGCGCGGACAGCTACGAGCAGTACTTC. The full variable domain, rest sourced from reference TRBV5-4 and TRBJ2-7, is ETGVTQSPTHLIKTRGQQVTLRCSSQSGHNTVSWYQQALGQGPQFIFQYYREEENGRGNFPPRFSGLQFPNYSSELNVNALELDDSALYLCASSADSYEQYFGPGTRLTVT.

In its sample, this clone was seen a few times. The chain couples TRBV27 to TRBJ1-5, with 8 bases that match TRBD1. The CDR3 covers 16 residues. CDR1 is MNHEY, CDR2 SMNVEV, per germline (reference sequence). Trimming cost V 5 bases and J 0 bases; bases outside gene matches: 6. CDR3 in amino acids: CASSVQGGNSNQPQHF. CDR3 coding DNA: TGTGCCAGCAGTGTACAGGGGGGGAATAGCAATCAGCCCCAGCATTTT.

This clone was observed once. The V and J genes are TRBV7-3 and TRBJ2-2; 11 nucleotides agree with TRBD2. This CDR3 is built from 18 residues. Unmatched junction bases numbered 14, after V lost 5 bases and J lost 6 bases. Looked up from germline, CDR1 is SGHTA and CDR2 is FQGTGA. The CDR3 here is CASSQTIAGGVVAGELFF. For the CDR3, the DNA is TGTGCCAGCAGCCAAACAATAGCGGGAGGGGTAGTAGCCGGGGAGCTGTTTTTT.

The CDR3 nucleotides are TGTGCCAGCAGCCTAACCGACAGGGTAGGCTCACCCCTCCACTTT. The encoded protein is CASSLTDRVGSPLHF. This chain connects TRBV9 to TRBJ1-6; 7 bases align to TRBD1. V shed 4 bases and J 10 bases; nucleotides not matched to a gene: 11. The CDR3 sequence is 15 residues long. Germline V CDR1 and CDR2: SGDLS, YYNGEE.

The chain recombines TRBV4-1 with TRBJ1-2; D is perhaps TRBD1 (6 bases). Germline V lookup: CDR1 MGHRA, CDR2 YSYEKL. Deletions cut 2 bases from V and 4 bases from J, with 8 bases between. The CDR3 spans 13 residues. In nucleotides, the CDR3 is TGCGCCAGCAGCCAAAGCAGGGGCTATGGCTACACCTTC. Amino acid sequence: CASSQSRGYGYTF.

The chain uses TRBV7-9 and TRBJ2-1; 10 bases align to TRBD1. CDR3 length: 15 amino acids. Germline CDR1 and CDR2: SEHNR and FQNEAQ (reference sequence). J was trimmed by 4 bases and V by 3 bases; bases with no gene match: 3. The CDR3 sequence: CASSFGTGAYNEQFF. In nucleotides, the CDR3 is TGTGCCAGCAGCTTCGGGACAGGGGCTTACAATGAGCAGTTCTTC.

V gene TRBV19 combines with J gene TRBJ1-2; possibly TRBD1 for D (6 bases). V gave up 3 bases and J gave up 7 bases, with 15 bases separating them. Germline V gene sequence: CDR1 LNHDA, CDR2 SQIVND (reference sequence). CDR3 length: 14 amino acids. CDR3 loop: CASSIAQGRSGYTF. CDR3 sequence (DNA): TGTGCCAGTAGTATCGCACAGGGTCGCTCTGGCTACACCTTC.

The V call is TRBV4-3, the J call TRBJ2-3; unclear D gene. Trimming left V 3 bases short and J 6 bases short, with 10 bases between. The V gene's germline CDR1 is LGHNA and CDR2 YSLEER. The CDR3 is 13 amino acids. The CDR3 DNA reads TGCGCCAGCAGCCAGTCAAGCATCGATACGCAGTATTTT. It yields the protein CASSQSSIDTQYF.

The J gene is TRBJ2-3, the V gene TRBV29-1, with 11 bases lining up with TRBD2. CDR1 is SQVTM, CDR2 ANQGSEA, per germline. The ends lost 6 bases at V and 3 bases at J; junction bases unmatched: 11. This CDR3 spans 16 amino acids. In nucleotides, the CDR3 is TGCAGCGTCTCCGGGACTAGCGGAGACGGAACAGATACGCAGTATTTT. It encodes CSVSGTSGDGTDTQYF.

The chain has TRBV6-2 or TRBV6-3 and TRBJ2-1; tentatively, D is TRBD2 (5 bases). The V end lost 5 bases, the J end lost 9 bases, and 17 bases lay between the germline ends. The CDR3 consists of 14 residues. Germline lookup yields CDR1 MNHEY and CDR2 SVGEGT. The CDR3 here is CASSDPVGRAEQFF. The CDR3 bases are TGTGCCAGCAGTGATCCCGTCGGGCGGGCTGAGCAGTTCTTC.

The DNA of the CDR3 is TGTGCCACGAGATATAGGGAGCACGAAAAACTGTTTTTT. Residues: CATRYREHEKLFF. V and J are TRBV19 and TRBJ1-4; no reliable D call. Trimming shortened V by 10 bases and J by 8 bases, and 17 bases separated the two germline ends. There are 13 residues in the CDR3. Germline CDR1 LNHDA, CDR2 SQIVND (reference sequence).

The chain has TRBV19 and TRBJ1-2, with D uncertain. CDR1 is LNHDA and CDR2 is SQIVND in the germline V gene (reference sequence). V was cut by 7 bases and J by 7 bases, with 22 bases left in between. The CDR3 runs 15 residues. The CDR3 DNA reads as TGTGCCAGTACCCCGGTAGTCAGGTCGGTTACTGGCTACACCTTC. Translating gives CASTPVVRSVTGYTF.

The chain joins TRBV19 to TRBJ1-1, with TRBD1 identical over 7 bases. The CDR3 has 12 residues. J gave up 4 bases and V 5 bases, and 1 base lay outside the gene matches. Germline CDR1 LNHDA, CDR2 SQIVND (reference sequence). Here the CDR3 DNA reads TGTGCCAGTAGTCACAGGGGCACTGAAGCTTTCTTT. Encoded protein: CASSHRGTEAFF.

The genes are TRBV6-5 and TRBJ2-3; 10 bases are a match to TRBD2. The CDR3 totals 15 residues. The germline V gene encodes CDR1 MNHEY and CDR2 SVGAGI. The V gene end was trimmed by 6 bases and the J gene end by 6 bases; junction bases not matched to a gene: 9. The CDR3 protein is CASSATSGVGDTQYF. In DNA form, the CDR3 reads TGTGCCAGCAGCGCAACTAGCGGGGTCGGGGATACGCAGTATTTT.